A selection of T cell receptor beta chains follows, all from one sample in a study of blood T cells in healthy people across ages. One entry per CDR3 protein, called by TCRdb with MiXCR from the 5' RACE reads. The table has approximately 810,000 distinct CDR3 sequences, about 37% seen once. Sequenced sample: blood. These receptors came from a man between 18 and 29 years old in good health. CDR3s include the opening cysteine and the closing phenylalanine or tryptophan. The order of the fields is J gene, V gene, CDR3 length, D gene, clone size, CDR3 DNA, CDR3 protein. A D gene is named only where the DNA matches it firmly. Expanded clones are given a class, and other clones once, few, many or no size at all.

TRBJ2-3,TRBV5-4,15,TRBD1,-,TGTGCCAGCACCCAAGACAGGGACGGCACAGATACGCAGTATTTT,CASTQDRDGTDTQYF
TRBJ1-1,TRBV25-1,13,-,-,TGTGCCAGCAGTATAAAGCTGAACACTGAAGCTTTCTTT,CASSIKLNTEAFF
TRBJ1-1,TRBV20-1,11,TRBD1,-,TGCAGTGCGAGGACAGGGGCTGAAGCTTTCTTT,CSARTGAEAFF
TRBJ2-7,TRBV20-1,14,-,-,TGCAGTGCTCGAGATCCAGGACGGTCCCACGAGCAGTACTTC,CSARDPGRSHEQYF
TRBJ2-7,TRBV7-2,13,-,-,TGTGCCAGCAGCACAAGCGGTTCCTACGAGCAGTACTTC,CASSTSGSYEQYF
TRBJ2-7,TRBV7-2,14,TRBD2,many,TGTGCCAGCAGCCCGGTGGGGACTAGCAGCGAGCAGTACTTC,CASSPVGTSSEQYF
TRBJ1-1,TRBV7-2,16,-,-,TGTGCCAGCAGCTTAGCCGGCGTGAGACGTAACACTGAAGCTTTCTTT,CASSLAGVRRNTEAFF
TRBJ1-6,TRBV3-1,15,-,few,TGTGCCAGCAGCCAAGATGTGCAGGGTTATTCACCCCTCCACTTT,CASSQDVQGYSPLHF
TRBJ2-2,TRBV12-3/TRBV12-4,11,-,-,TGTGCCACCTCGAACACCGGGGAGCTGTTTTTT,CATSNTGELFF
TRBJ2-7,TRBV5-1,14,-,-,TGCGCCAGCAGCTTGCAACCCCCTATGGTCGAGCAGTACTTC,CASSLQPPMVEQYF